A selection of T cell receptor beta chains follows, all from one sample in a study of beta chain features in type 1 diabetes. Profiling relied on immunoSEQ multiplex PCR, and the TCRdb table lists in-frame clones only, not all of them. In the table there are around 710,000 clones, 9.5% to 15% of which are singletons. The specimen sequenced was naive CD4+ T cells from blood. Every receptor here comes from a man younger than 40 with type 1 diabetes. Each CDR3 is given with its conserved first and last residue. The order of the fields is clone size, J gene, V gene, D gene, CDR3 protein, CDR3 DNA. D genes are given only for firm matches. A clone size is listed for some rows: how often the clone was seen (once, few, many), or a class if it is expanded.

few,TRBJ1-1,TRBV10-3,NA,CAASRANGYTNTEAFF,TGTGCCGCCTCAAGGGCCAACGGCTACACTAACACTGAAGCTTTCTTT
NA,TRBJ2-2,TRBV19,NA,CASSKSAGTANTGELFF,TGTGCCAGTAGTAAAAGCGCCGGGACGGCGAACACCGGGGAGCTGTTTTTT
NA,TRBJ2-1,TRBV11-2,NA,CASSGYNEQFF,TGTGCCAGCAGCGGATACAATGAGCAGTTCTTC
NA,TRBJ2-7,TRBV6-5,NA,CASSYLRSSYEQYF,TGTGCCAGCAGTTACTTAAGGAGCTCCTACGAGCAGTACTTC
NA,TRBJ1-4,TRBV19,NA,CASSIGTQLSEKLFF,TGTGCCAGTAGTATCGGGACCCAGCTGAGTGAAAAACTGTTTTTT
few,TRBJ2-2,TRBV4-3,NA,CASSQKSWGTGELFF,TGCGCCAGCAGCCAAAAGTCCTGGGGGACCGGGGAGCTGTTTTTT
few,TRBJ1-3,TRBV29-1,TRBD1,CSATGTGGFGNTIYF,TGCAGCGCAACCGGGACAGGGGGCTTCGGAAACACCATATATTTT
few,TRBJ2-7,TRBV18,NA,CASSPPQRLTYEQYF,TGTGCCAGCTCACCACCCCAGAGATTAACCTACGAGCAGTACTTC
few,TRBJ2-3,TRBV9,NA,CASSVVGEGTDTQYF,TGTGCCAGCAGCGTAGTTGGGGAAGGCACAGATACGCAGTATTTT
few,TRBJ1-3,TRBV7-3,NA,CASSLTHSGFDTIYF,TGTGCCAGCAGCTTAACGCACTCAGGTTTTGACACCATATATTTT
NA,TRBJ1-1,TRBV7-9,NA,CASSLADSLGAFF,TGTGCCAGCAGCTTAGCGGACTCGTTAGGAGCTTTCTTT
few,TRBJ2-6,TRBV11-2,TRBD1,CASSSIQGANGANVLTF,TGTGCCAGCAGCTCTATTCAGGGGGCGAATGGGGCCAACGTCCTGACTTTC
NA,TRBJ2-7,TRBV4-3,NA,CASNRWTAYEQYF,TGCGCCAGCAACCGCTGGACAGCCTACGAGCAGTACTTC
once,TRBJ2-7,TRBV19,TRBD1,CASSAGTGNSYEQYF,TGTGCCAGTAGTGCCGGGACAGGGAACTCCTACGAGCAGTACTTC
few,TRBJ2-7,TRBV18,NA,CASSPPTAQPYEQYF,TGTGCCAGCTCACCACCGACAGCCCAGCCCTACGAGCAGTACTTC
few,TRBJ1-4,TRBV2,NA,CASNRRGGTTNEKLFF,TGTGCCAGCAACAGGAGAGGGGGGACAACTAATGAAAAACTGTTTTTT
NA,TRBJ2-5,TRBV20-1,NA,CSARRGLEDYF,TGCAGTGCTAGACGGGGACTCGAAGACTACTTC
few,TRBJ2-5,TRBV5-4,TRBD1,CASSGQTGVGTQYF,TGTGCCAGCAGCGGACAGACAGGGGTGGGGACCCAGTACTTC
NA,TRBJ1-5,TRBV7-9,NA,CASSDSNQPQHF,TGTGCCAGCAGCGACAGTAATCAGCCCCAGCATTTT
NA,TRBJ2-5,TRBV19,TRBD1,CASTTGGGWETQYF,TGTGCCAGTACTACAGGGGGCGGCTGGGAGACCCAGTACTTC
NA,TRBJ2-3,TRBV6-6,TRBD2,CASSFAGTRADTQYF,TGTGCCAGCAGTTTCGCCGGGACTAGGGCAGATACGCAGTATTTT
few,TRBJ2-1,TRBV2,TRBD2,CASSEWASGGTNEQFF,TGTGCCAGCAGTGAATGGGCTAGCGGGGGAACAAATGAGCAGTTCTTC
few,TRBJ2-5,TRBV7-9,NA,CASSFSSFLPETQYF,TGTGCCAGCAGCTTTTCTAGTTTCCTCCCAGAGACCCAGTACTTC
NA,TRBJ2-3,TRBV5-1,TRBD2,CASSAGLAGASDTQYF,TGCGCCAGCAGCGCAGGACTAGCGGGGGCCTCAGATACGCAGTATTTT
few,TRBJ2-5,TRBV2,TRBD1,CASRALDRGFQETQYF,TGTGCCAGCAGAGCTCTCGACAGGGGGTTCCAAGAGACCCAGTACTTC
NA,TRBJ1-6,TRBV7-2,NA,CASSHDSYNSPLHF,TGTGCCAGCAGCCATGACTCCTATAATTCACCCCTCCACTTT
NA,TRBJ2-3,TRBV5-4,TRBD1,CASRQQGADTQYF,TGTGCCAGCAGGCAACAGGGGGCAGATACGCAGTATTTT
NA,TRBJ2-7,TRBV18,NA,CASSPGSRESYEQYF,TGTGCCAGCTCACCAGGCTCTCGGGAGTCCTACGAGCAGTACTTC
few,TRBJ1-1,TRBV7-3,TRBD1,CASSPTGVNTEAFF,TGTGCCAGCAGCCCGACAGGGGTGAACACTGAAGCTTTCTTT
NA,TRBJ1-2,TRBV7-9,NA,CASSLSEGVDGYTF,TGTGCCAGCAGCTTATCAGAGGGGGTGGATGGCTACACCTTC
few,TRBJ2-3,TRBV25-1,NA,CASSGPRAGDIPSDTQYF,TGTGCCAGCAGTGGACCTCGGGCAGGGGACATCCCATCAGATACGCAGTATTTT
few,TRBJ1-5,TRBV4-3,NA,CASSQDPHQARSNQPQHF,TGCGCCAGCAGCCAAGATCCTCATCAGGCTCGAAGTAATCAGCCCCAGCATTTT
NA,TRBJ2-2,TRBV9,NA,CASSVVGRNTGELFF,TGTGCCAGCAGCGTTGTGGGGCGGAACACCGGGGAGCTGTTTTTT
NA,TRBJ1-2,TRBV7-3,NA,CASSFSSRSHYGYTF,TGTGCCAGCAGCTTCTCGTCAAGGTCCCACTATGGCTACACCTTC
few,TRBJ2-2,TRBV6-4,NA,CASSAGTGELFF,TGTGCCAGCAGTGCAGGGACCGGGGAGCTGTTTTTT
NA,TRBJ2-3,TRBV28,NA,CASSPPYTDTQYF,TGTGCCAGCAGTCCCCCCTACACAGATACGCAGTATTTT
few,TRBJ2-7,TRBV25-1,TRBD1,CASSESGTGNDEQYF,TGTGCCAGCAGTGAATCCGGGACAGGGAACGACGAGCAGTACTTC
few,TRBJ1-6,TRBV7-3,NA,CASSPPGPRLTHGYNSPLHF,TGTGCCAGCAGCCCTCCGGGGCCCCGATTGACCCACGGCTATAATTCACCCCTCCACTTT
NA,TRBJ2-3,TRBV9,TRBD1,CASSAGTGFTDTQYF,TGTGCCAGCAGCGCCGGGACAGGGTTCACAGATACGCAGTATTTT
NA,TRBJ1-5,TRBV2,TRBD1,CASSLLTGGNQPQHF,TGTGCCAGCAGCTTACTAACAGGGGGCAATCAGCCCCAGCATTTT